This entry concerns a single TCR beta chain. Antigen specificity is unknown. In the PCR, 60 Vbeta and 13 Jbeta primers were used. Assay used: immunoSEQ multiplex PCR; TCRdb lists only in-frame clones, some missing. The sample has fewer than 150,000 clones, around 82% seen once. This record comes from a study of cytomegalovirus exposure and HLA in healthy donors. Study-level points and caveats: Using the classifier, cytomegalovirus status was reportedly diagnosed with high specificity and sensitivity. Differences between HLA loci emerged in a later analysis of TCR association rates, with DRB1 most and HLA-C fewest. For TCR beta chains, V- and J-gene trimming was later linked to a missense DCLRE1C variant. Certain sequence variants were highly shared and formed a cluster, and this cluster was likely a sequencing artifact.

The sample taken for sequencing was PBMCs. The origin of this receptor is a man in his forties or fifties in good health and CMV-seronegative.

In DNA, the CDR3 is TGTGCCAGCAGCGTAGAACTAGCGGGAGACAATGAGCAGTTCTTC. It is translated as CASSVELAGDNEQFF. The V and J genes are TRBV9 and TRBJ2-1; 11 bases map to TRBD2. Trimming at V came to 0 bases and at J to 5 bases, leaving 1 base not matched to a gene. The CDR3 consists of 15 residues. From germline, CDR1 is SGDLS and CDR2 YYNGEE.